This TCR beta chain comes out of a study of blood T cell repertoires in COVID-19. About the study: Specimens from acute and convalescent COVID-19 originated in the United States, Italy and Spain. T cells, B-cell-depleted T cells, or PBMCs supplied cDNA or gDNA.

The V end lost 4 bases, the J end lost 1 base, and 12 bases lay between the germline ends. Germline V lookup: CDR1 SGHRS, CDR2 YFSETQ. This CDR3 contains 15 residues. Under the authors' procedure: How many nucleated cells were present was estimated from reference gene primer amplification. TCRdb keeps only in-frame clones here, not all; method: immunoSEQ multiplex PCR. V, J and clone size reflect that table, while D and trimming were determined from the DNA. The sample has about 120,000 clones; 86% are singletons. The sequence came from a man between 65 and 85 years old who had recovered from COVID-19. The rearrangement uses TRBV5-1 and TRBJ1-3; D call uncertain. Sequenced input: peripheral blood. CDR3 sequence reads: CASSLATGSGNTIYF. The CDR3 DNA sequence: TGCGCCAGCAGCCTCGCCACGGGGTCTGGAAACACCATATATTTT.